One and the same sample provided the 18 T cell receptor beta chains below, sequenced in a study of shared clonotypes between healthy human individuals. Libraries were prepared by immunoSEQ multiplex PCR; TCRdb keeps only in-frame clonotypes and omits some of them. The data contain 1,500,000 or so clones, roughly 98.5% of them singletons. Sequences were obtained from naive CD4+ T cells sorted from blood. Subset denoted: CD45RA+ positively selected. These receptors all come from a man younger than 45 in good health.

The chain uses TRBV4-3 and TRBJ1-4, with a weak D call TRBD1 (6 bases). The V and J ends lost 0 bases and 10 bases respectively, with 18 bases between them. Germline V lookup: CDR1 LGHNA, CDR2 YSLEER. The CDR3 extends over 16 amino acids. The CDR3 sequence is CASSQEGGQIPGKLFF. The DNA for the CDR3 is TGCGCCAGCAGCCAAGAGGGAGGACAGATCCCAGGAAAACTGTTTTTT.

This clone was counted a single time. The J gene is TRBJ1-1, the V gene TRBV7-9, with a tentative D call TRBD1 (6 bases). Germline values: CDR1 SEHNR, CDR2 FQNEAQ (reference sequence). The CDR3 is 14 residues long. Trimming removed 1 base at V and 6 bases at J, with 12 bases between. CDR3 nucleotide sequence: TGTGCCAGCAGCTTAGTGCTAGGGGGGGCTGAAGCTTTCTTT. Translation gives CASSLVLGGAEAFF.

The rearrangement joins TRBV11-2 to TRBJ2-5; 9 bases align to TRBD1. The CDR3 totals 16 residues. V trimming: 2 bases; J trimming: 5 bases; junction bases outside the gene matches: 9. Germline values: CDR1 SGHAT, CDR2 FQNNGV. The CDR3 region has the DNA TGTGCCAGCAGCTTAATGAAACAGGGGGCCTGGGAGACCCAGTACTTC. This translates into CASSLMKQGAWETQYF.

With respect to this clone: Distinct nucleotide sequences in the sample also encode this CDR3. The genes are TRBV7-2 and TRBJ2-7; D call uncertain. The CDR3 loop spans 12 amino acids. Deletions cut 5 bases from V and 0 bases from J, with 5 bases between. From germline, CDR1 is SGHTA and CDR2 FQGNSA. As DNA, the CDR3 is TGTGCCAGCAGCCCCAACTCCTACGAGCAGTACTTC. Translating gives CASSPNSYEQYF.

The chain is built from TRBV11-2 and TRBJ2-1, with TRBD2 matching over 12 bases. Germline CDR1 reads SGHAT; CDR2 reads FQNNGV. There are 17 residues in the CDR3. Trimming at V came to 1 base and at J to 5 bases, leaving 6 bases not matched to a gene. CDR3: CASSLVVLAGGDNEQFF. The CDR3 bases are TGTGCCAGCAGCTTAGTTGTCCTAGCGGGAGGGGACAATGAGCAGTTCTTC.

CDR3 in amino acids: CASSNRGSNTEAFF. In DNA, the CDR3 is TGTGCCAGCAGTAACAGGGGTTCGAACACTGAAGCTTTCTTT. The chain links TRBV6-1 to TRBJ1-1; 7 bases map to TRBD1. This CDR3 is built from 14 residues. V lost 5 bases, J lost 1 base, and 4 bases stayed unmatched. CDR1 and CDR2 from the germline V gene are MNHNS and SASEGT.

About this clone itself: Other DNA sequences from this sample encode an identical CDR3 as well. The chain is built from TRBV6-5 and TRBJ1-5; 7 nucleotides agree with TRBD1. Per the germline V gene, CDR1 is MNHEY and CDR2 is SVGAGI. CDR3 length equals 13 residues. V was clipped by 2 bases and J by 5 bases; unmatched bases: 0. The CDR3 here is CASSYDRDQPQHF. As DNA, the CDR3 is TGTGCCAGCAGTTACGACAGGGATCAGCCCCAGCATTTT.

The DNA of the CDR3 is TGTGCCAGCAGCGTCTACAGTAACACTGAAGCTTTCTTT. Its protein product is CASSVYSNTEAFF. This chain joins TRBV9 and TRBJ1-1; the D is unclear. The CDR3 consists of 13 residues. Per the germline V gene, CDR1 is SGDLS and CDR2 is YYNGEE. Trimming shortened V by 2 bases and J by 2 bases, and 7 bases separated the two germline ends.

The V and J genes are TRBV5-4 and TRBJ2-6; D might be TRBD2 (6 bases). The CDR3 has 20 amino acids. Trimming removed 4 bases at V and 1 base at J, with 24 bases between. CDR1 SGHNT and CDR2 YYREEE come from the germline V gene (reference sequence). The CDR3 nucleotides read TGTGCCAGCAGCCTGGCGGGGAGGAGTCCTCAAAGTTCTGGGGCCAACGTCCTGACTTTC. Its protein product is CASSLAGRSPQSSGANVLTF. Full variable domain (outside the CDR3, taken from reference TRBV5-4 and TRBJ2-6): ETGVTQSPTHLIKTRGQQVTLRCSSQSGHNTVSWYQQALGQGPQFIFQYYREEENGRGNFPPRFSGLQFPNYSSELNVNALELDDSALYLCASSLAGRSPQSSGANVLTFGAGSRLTVL.

Concerning this clone: Other nucleotide sequences from this sample produce the same CDR3. The chain uses TRBV18 and TRBJ2-7; 7 bases match TRBD2. There are 15 residues in the CDR3. Germline trimming cut 2 bases from V and 0 bases from J; bases unmatched to any gene: 4. From germline, CDR1 is KGHSH and CDR2 LQKENI. The CDR3 region has the DNA TGTGCCAGCTCACCATTAGCGGGCTACTCCTACGAGCAGTACTTC. Translated, it gives CASSPLAGYSYEQYF. Supplemented by reference TRBV18 and TRBJ2-7, the full variable domain reads NAGVMQNPRHLVRRRGQEARLRCSPMKGHSHVYWYRQLPEEGLKFMVYLQKENIIDESGMPKERFSAEFPKEGPSILRIQQVVRGDSAAYFCASSPLAGYSYEQYFGPGTRLTVT.

This clone was detected once. The V and J genes are TRBV2 and TRBJ2-7; maybe TRBD2 (6 bases). CDR1 SNHLY and CDR2 FYNNEI come from the germline V gene. The CDR3 covers 16 residues. V was clipped by 0 bases and J by 3 bases, with 15 bases between them. The DNA for the CDR3 is TGTGCCAGCAGTGAAGCTACGGGACTTCGGGGCTACGAGCAGTACTTC. Translated, it gives CASSEATGLRGYEQYF.

CDR3 in DNA: TGTGCCAGCAGCGCTACAGAACAAGAGACCCAGTACTTC. It encodes CASSATEQETQYF. The V call is TRBV9, the J call TRBJ2-5; no reliable D call. The CDR3 has 13 amino acids. The V end was cut by 3 bases, the J end by 2 bases, with 8 bases between. The germline CDR1 and CDR2 sequences are SGDLS and YYNGEE. The whole variable domain, remainder taken from reference TRBV9 and TRBJ2-5, is DSGVTQTPKHLITATGQRVTLRCSPRSGDLSVYWYQQSLDQGLQFLIQYYNGEERAKGNILERFSAQQFPDLHSELNLSSLELGDSALYFCASSATEQETQYFGPGTRLLVL.

The V and J genes are TRBV11-2 and TRBJ1-1, with a tentative D call TRBD1 (5 bases). Germline-derived CDR1 and CDR2 are SGHAT and FQNNGV. The CDR3 is made up of 15 amino acids. V dropped 5 bases and J dropped 1 base, with 14 bases sitting between them. The CDR3 loop is CASSGGTLKNTEAFF. CDR3 in DNA: TGTGCCAGCAGCGGCGGGACCCTGAAGAACACTGAAGCTTTCTTT.

The gene calls are TRBV27 and TRBJ2-7; D uncertain. V gave up 6 bases and J gave up 0 bases, with 12 bases separating them. The germline V gene has CDR1 MNHEY and CDR2 SMNVEV (reference sequence). This CDR3 has 14 amino acids. The DNA of the CDR3 is TGTGCCAGCAGCTACCTAGGGCCCTCCTACGAGCAGTACTTC. Translating gives CASSYLGPSYEQYF.

The rearrangement uses TRBV15 and TRBJ1-4; the D gene is possibly TRBD1 (5 bases). This CDR3 is 16 amino acids long. The germline V gene encodes CDR1 LNHNV and CDR2 YYDKDF (reference sequence). Trimming shortened V by 4 bases and J by 4 bases, and 16 bases separated the two germline ends. The CDR3 spells CATSKRGVGSNEKLFF. The CDR3, as DNA: TGTGCCACCAGCAAAAGGGGCGTCGGCAGTAATGAAAAACTGTTTTTT.

The chain couples TRBV7-9 to TRBJ1-5; D not certain. The CDR3 runs 17 residues. Germline values: CDR1 SEHNR, CDR2 FQNEAQ (reference sequence). Trimming stripped 1 base from V and 0 bases from J, with 13 bases between. The CDR3 coding sequence is TGTGCCAGCAGCTTAGAGTCCCTTGACTATAGCAATCAGCCCCAGCATTTT. Amino acids: CASSLESLDYSNQPQHF.

This clone was seen once. The chain couples TRBV11-2 to TRBJ2-5, with D perhaps TRBD2 (5 bases). This CDR3 comprises 16 residues. Germline loops: CDR1 SGHAT, CDR2 FQNNGV. The ends were cut back, 2 bases at V and 1 base at J, with 14 bases in the middle. The CDR3 protein is CASSLMGGLFQETQYF. The DNA for the CDR3 is TGTGCCAGCAGCTTAATGGGCGGGCTATTCCAAGAGACCCAGTACTTC.

J is TRBJ2-2 and V is TRBV2; a possible D gene is TRBD2 (6 bases). Trimming took off 7 bases at V and 0 bases at J, with 9 bases between the two ends. Per the germline V gene, CDR1 is SNHLY and CDR2 is FYNNEI. The CDR3 is made up of 14 amino acids. As DNA, the CDR3 is TGTGCCAGCAAGTCTAGCGCGAACACCGGGGAGCTGTTTTTT. It translates to CASKSSANTGELFF.